The clone carrying this T cell receptor beta chain has at least ten counts. Antigen specificity is unknown. These data belong to a study of T cells in Graves' hyperthyroidism and ophthalmopathy. Regarding the study as a whole: Most expanded thyroid clonotypes above 0.001 recurred in blood. From stable hyperthyroidism, ophthalmopathy was set apart by a 13 V-J model.

Amplification of TCR beta CDR3 regions used RNA as the template. An initial round of RT-PCR targeting the TCR CDR3 relied on the HTBI primer set. One entry per CDR3 protein results from TCRdb running MiXCR on the multiplex PCR reads. The sample carries about 300,000 distinct CDR3 sequences, roughly 19% recorded once. The study left out patients who had uncontrolled infection, other autoimmune disease, pregnancy or lactation. The PBMCs had their origin in 8.5 to 10 ml of fresh peripheral blood. V shed 6 bases, J shed 4 bases, and the junction held 6 bases outside the gene matches. This CDR3 is built from 15 residues. Germline V CDR1 and CDR2: MDHEN, SYDVKM.

The TCR comes from a man aged 45-60 years with Graves' ophthalmopathy. Sample: blood. This chain uses TRBV28 with TRBJ2-1, with 10 bases that match TRBD1. For the CDR3, the DNA is TGTGCCAGCAGAGGACAGGGGGGATGGTACAATGAGCAGTTCTTC. Translating it yields CASRGQGGWYNEQFF.